This TCR beta chain is from a study of T cell repertoires in cytomegalovirus infection. Study context: CMV infection plus the matching HLA type was flagged by public TCR beta signatures.

A single record per CDR3 protein comes from TCRdb applying MiXCR to the reads. The data contain some 77,000 distinct CDR3 sequences, around 3.4% of them singletons. Germline-derived CDR1 and CDR2 are DFQATT and SNEGSKA (reference sequence). Trimming removed 6 bases from V and 2 bases from J; junction bases left unmatched: 10. The CDR3 is 15 residues long. This clonotype has a count of ten or more. The gene calls are TRBV20-1 and TRBJ2-1, with 7 bases lining up with TRBD2. Sequencing was done on a sample of PBMCs. The TCR originated in a human donor in good health (CMV status not recorded). Some clones in this sample may be carry-over from other donors' samples. The CDR3 reads CSARRGGAAYNEQFF. The CDR3 DNA sequence: TGCAGTGCCCGTAGGGGAGGGGCAGCCTACAATGAGCAGTTCTTC.